The 24 T cell receptor beta chains reported below all come from one sample, sequenced in a study of T cell responses to AZD1222 COVID-19 vaccine. This table comes from immunoSEQ multiplex PCR, and its TCRdb copy is limited to in-frame clones, with some not included. Of 65,000 to 90,000 clones detected, roughly 85% appear once; the ten largest clones hold approximately 1.2%. The sample here was peripheral blood, taken 28 days after the second AZD1222 dose. These receptors were obtained from an adult who received the AZD1222 COVID-19 vaccine.

The genes are TRBV6-5 and TRBJ2-7; 12 positions match TRBD2. This CDR3 has 15 amino acids. Germline lookup yields CDR1 MNHEY and CDR2 SVGAGI. Losses at the gene ends were 6 bases for V and 4 bases for J; bases not matched to a gene: 7. Here the CDR3 DNA reads TGTGCCAGCAGAGCCGGGACTAGCGGGCCTTACGAGCAGTACTTC. Translating gives CASRAGTSGPYEQYF.

V and J are TRBV24-1 and TRBJ2-1, with 12 bases lining up with TRBD2. Germline V CDR1 and CDR2: KGHDR, SFDVKD. The J segment lost 7 bases and the V segment lost 3 bases, leaving 6 bases of the junction unmatched. This CDR3 region has 16 residues. CDR3 sequence reads: CATSDPGLAGPNEQFF. CDR3 coding DNA: TGTGCCACCAGTGATCCGGGACTAGCGGGCCCGAATGAGCAGTTCTTC.

The chain links TRBV7-3 to TRBJ2-1; no firm D call. This CDR3 spans 13 amino acids. The ends were cut back, 5 bases at V and 6 bases at J, with 11 bases in the middle. Germline loops: CDR1 SGHTA, CDR2 FQGTGA. The CDR3 DNA reads TGTGCCAGCAGCCATACGGAGTCCAATGAGCAGTTCTTC. Its protein is CASSHTESNEQFF.

This chain uses TRBV27 with TRBJ1-1; tentative D call: TRBD1 (6 bases). The CDR3 spans 14 residues. Looked up from germline, CDR1 is MNHEY and CDR2 is SMNVEV (reference sequence). Trimming took 3 bases from V and 5 from J, leaving 13 bases between them. In DNA, the CDR3 is TGTGCCAGCAGTTTGGGGGGCCCGAGTACTGAAGCTTTCTTT. It is translated as CASSLGGPSTEAFF.

The chain combines TRBV5-6 with TRBJ2-1; the match to TRBD1 covers 7 bases. Germline loops: CDR1 SGHDT, CDR2 YYEEEE. The CDR3 runs 13 residues. V was clipped by 4 bases and J by 8 bases; unmatched bases: 6. Here the CDR3 DNA reads TGTGCCAGCAGCATTGACAGGGTCTATGAGCAGTTCTTC. Its protein is CASSIDRVYEQFF.

This clone has just a few counts. The chain carries TRBV7-2 and TRBJ2-7, with D perhaps matching TRBD1 (5 bases). V shed 5 bases and J shed 3 bases, with 14 bases lying between them. Per germline, CDR1 SGHTA and CDR2 FQGNSA. The CDR3 spans 14 residues. Here the CDR3 DNA reads TGTGCCAGCAGCCCGCAACAGGACCTCTACGAGCAGTACTTC. It yields the protein CASSPQQDLYEQYF.

In DNA, the CDR3 is TGTGCCAGTAGTGCGACAGGGTTCTATGGCTACACCTTC. Translation: CASSATGFYGYTF. The chain has TRBV19 and TRBJ1-2; 7 nucleotides line up with TRBD1. V gave up 5 bases and J gave up 4 bases; unmatched junction bases: 4. The CDR3 has 13 amino acids. Germline values: CDR1 LNHDA, CDR2 SQIVND (reference sequence). Looking up the rest from reference TRBV19 and TRBJ1-2 gives the full variable domain: DGGITQSPKYLFRKEGQNVTLSCEQNLNHDAMYWYRQDPGQGLRLIYYSQIVNDFQKGDIAEGYSVSREKKESFPLTVTSAQKNPTAFYLCASSATGFYGYTFGSGTRLTVV.

The chain's CDR3 is CAISDRQPYEQYF. The CDR3 DNA reads as TGTGCCATCAGTGATAGGCAGCCCTACGAGCAGTACTTC. The V call is TRBV10-3, the J call TRBJ2-7, with unresolved D. The germline V gene encodes CDR1 ENHRY and CDR2 SYGVKD. V shed 3 bases and J shed 2 bases, with 8 bases lying between them. The CDR3 has 13 amino acids.

This clone came up once. In DNA form, the CDR3 reads TGTGCCAGCATTTCTGGGGGGGCTGAAGCTTTCTTT. This translates into CASISGGAEAFF. The V and J genes are TRBV3-1 (or the pseudogene TRBV3-2) and TRBJ1-1, with D perhaps matching TRBD1 (5 bases). The germline V and J ends were trimmed by 7 bases and 6 bases, with 12 bases remaining between them. Germline V gene sequence: CDR1 LGHDT, CDR2 YNNKEL (reference sequence). The CDR3 runs to 12 residues.

The chain couples TRBV18 to TRBJ1-1; no firm D call. The germline CDR1 and CDR2 sequences are KGHSH and LQKENI. There are 13 residues in the CDR3. Trimming cost V 2 bases and J 8 bases, with 12 bases left between them. The CDR3 reads CASSPGESVEAFF. The CDR3 DNA reads as TGTGCCAGCTCACCAGGGGAATCCGTCGAAGCTTTCTTT.

In this sample, this clone turned up a few times. The sample contains more than one DNA sequence encoding this CDR3. The chain recombines TRBV5-1 with TRBJ2-5; D is uncertain. This CDR3 is 13 amino acids long. Trimming took 4 bases from V and 5 from J, leaving 12 bases between them. The germline CDR1 and CDR2 sequences are SGHRS and YFSETQ. CDR3 DNA sequence: TGCGCCAGCAGCAGTAGGACGGAGGAGACCCAGTACTTC. Its protein product is CASSSRTEETQYF.

This chain uses TRBV3-1 (or the pseudogene TRBV3-2) with TRBJ1-2, with 8 bases lining up with TRBD1. Germline V lookup: CDR1 LGHDT, CDR2 YNNKEL (reference sequence). This CDR3 has 15 residues. Trimming took 2 bases from V and 4 from J; bases not matched to a gene: 6. The CDR3 nucleotides read TGTGCCAGCAGCCAACGAACAGGGGGGGCCTATGGCTACACCTTC. Protein product: CASSQRTGGAYGYTF.

The chain recombines TRBV4-1 with TRBJ2-1; D gene unclear. This CDR3 contains 16 residues. Per germline, CDR1 MGHRA and CDR2 YSYEKL. Trimming removed 0 bases at V and 7 bases at J, with 16 bases between. This CDR3 is CASSQEGTISSNEQFF. The CDR3 DNA reads as TGCGCCAGCAGCCAAGAGGGAACTATATCCTCTAATGAGCAGTTCTTC.

CDR3 DNA: TGTGCCAGTATGGGTGGAGCGTCAGGAAACACCATATATTTT. It yields the protein CASMGGASGNTIYF. The V call is TRBV19, the J call TRBJ1-3; unclear D gene. CDR1 and CDR2 from the germline V gene are LNHDA and SQIVND (reference sequence). Trimming removed 7 bases at V and 4 bases at J, with 14 bases between. This CDR3 spans 14 amino acids.

A few counts support this clone. The chain carries TRBV10-3 and TRBJ1-2; D remains ambiguous. Germline V gene sequence: CDR1 ENHRY, CDR2 SYGVKD. Trimming stripped 7 bases from V and 2 bases from J, with 11 bases between. This CDR3 has 13 amino acids. The CDR3 region has the DNA TGTGCCATCACCCCCCAAGCCAACTATGGCTACACCTTC. Its protein is CAITPQANYGYTF.

V is TRBV18 and J is TRBJ2-1; weak D call: TRBD1 (6 bases). Trimming took 2 bases from V and 4 from J, leaving 12 bases between them. Germline lookup yields CDR1 KGHSH and CDR2 LQKENI. This CDR3 region has 15 residues. The chain's CDR3 is CASSPKAGEYNEQFF. Here the CDR3 DNA reads TGTGCCAGCTCACCAAAGGCAGGGGAGTACAATGAGCAGTTCTTC.

This chain joins TRBV4-1 and TRBJ1-2, with D uncertain. The CDR3 loop spans 15 amino acids. CDR1 is MGHRA and CDR2 is YSYEKL in the germline V gene. V lost 2 bases to trimming and J lost 4 bases, with 14 bases between them. CDR3 in amino acids: CASSQFLISFYGYTF. DNA for the CDR3: TGCGCCAGCAGCCAATTCCTTATCAGCTTCTATGGCTACACCTTC.

This rearrangement joins TRBV19 to TRBJ2-5; the match to TRBD1 covers 9 bases. V was pared by 5 bases and J by 2 bases, with 6 bases of the junction left unmatched. The germline gives CDR1 LNHDA, CDR2 SQIVND (reference sequence). The CDR3 is 15 residues long. The CDR3 nucleotides are TGTGCCAGTAGTGCACAGACAGGGGGACAAGAGACCCAGTACTTC. Its protein product is CASSAQTGGQETQYF.

The V call is TRBV28, the J call TRBJ1-5; D is perhaps TRBD1 (5 bases). The CDR3 loop spans 12 amino acids. V lost 4 bases, J lost 9 bases, and 10 bases lay in between. The germline CDR1 and CDR2 sequences are MDHEN and SYDVKM. As DNA, the CDR3 is TGTGCCAGCAGTTCTTCAGGGCGGCCCCAGCATTTT. It encodes CASSSSGRPQHF.

The chain has TRBV19 and TRBJ1-3; D unresolved. With 6 bases removed from V and 0 bases from J, the gap between germline ends came to 12 bases. The CDR3 totals 15 residues. Germline CDR1 is LNHDA and CDR2 is SQIVND (reference sequence). The CDR3 DNA reads TGTGCCAGTAGAGAGGTGGGCTACTCTGGAAACACCATATATTTT. It yields the protein CASREVGYSGNTIYF.

The chain has TRBV6-2 or TRBV6-3 and TRBJ2-7; 9 bases are a match to TRBD1. Per the germline V gene, CDR1 is MNHEY and CDR2 is SVGEGT. The J segment lost 4 bases and the V segment lost 4 bases, leaving 5 bases of the junction unmatched. The CDR3 has 14 residues. CDR3 DNA sequence: TGTGCCAGCAGTTCCGGGGACAGGGCTTACGAGCAGTACTTC. Amino acids: CASSSGDRAYEQYF.

Only one count was recorded for this clone. V usage is TRBV19 and J usage is TRBJ2-2, with D possibly being TRBD1 (6 bases). Germline values: CDR1 LNHDA, CDR2 SQIVND (reference sequence). The V end lost 4 bases, the J end lost 3 bases, and 12 bases lay between the germline ends. The CDR3 totals 15 residues. The CDR3 DNA sequence: TGTGCCAGTAGTAGAGACAGGTTATACACCGGGGAGCTGTTTTTT. Protein product: CASSRDRLYTGELFF. Together with reference TRBV19 and TRBJ2-2, the CDR3 gives the full variable domain: DGGITQSPKYLFRKEGQNVTLSCEQNLNHDAMYWYRQDPGQGLRLIYYSQIVNDFQKGDIAEGYSVSREKKESFPLTVTSAQKNPTAFYLCASSRDRLYTGELFFGEGSRLTVL.

The rearrangement joins TRBV7-3 to TRBJ2-2; tentative D call: TRBD1 (6 bases). In germline, CDR1 is SGHTA, CDR2 FQGTGA. This CDR3 is 17 amino acids long. Trimming removed 0 bases at V and 0 bases at J, with 11 bases between. The DNA for the CDR3 is TGTGCCAGCAGCTTAACCCAACAGGGAACGAACACCGGGGAGCTGTTTTTT. It translates to CASSLTQQGTNTGELFF.

This clone was seen once. J is TRBJ2-7 and V is TRBV5-4; TRBD1 aligns across 7 bases. The CDR3 is 15 amino acids. The germline V gene encodes CDR1 SGHNT and CDR2 YYREEE (reference sequence). V lost 5 bases and J lost 5; bases outside the gene matches: 13. The CDR3 sequence: CASRADSGTVDEQYF. CDR3 DNA: TGTGCCAGCAGGGCTGATTCCGGGACAGTCGACGAGCAGTACTTC.